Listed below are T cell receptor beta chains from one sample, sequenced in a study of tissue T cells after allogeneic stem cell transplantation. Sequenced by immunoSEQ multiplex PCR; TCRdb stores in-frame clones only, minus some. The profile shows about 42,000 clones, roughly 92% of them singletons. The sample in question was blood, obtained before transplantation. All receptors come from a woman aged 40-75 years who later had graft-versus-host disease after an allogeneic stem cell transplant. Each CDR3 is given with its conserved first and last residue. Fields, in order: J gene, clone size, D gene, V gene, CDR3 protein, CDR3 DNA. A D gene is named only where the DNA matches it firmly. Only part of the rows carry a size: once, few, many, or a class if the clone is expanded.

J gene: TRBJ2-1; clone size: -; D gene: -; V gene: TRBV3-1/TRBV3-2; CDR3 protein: CASSQGGYNEQFF; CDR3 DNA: TGTGCCAGCAGCCAAGGGGGCTACAATGAGCAGTTCTTC
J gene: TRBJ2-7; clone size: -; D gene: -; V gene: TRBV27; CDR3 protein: CASSLFGDWSEQYF; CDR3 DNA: TGTGCCAGCAGTTTATTCGGGGACTGGAGTGAGCAGTACTTC
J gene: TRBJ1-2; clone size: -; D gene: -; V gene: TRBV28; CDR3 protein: CASSERLGRSGGYTF; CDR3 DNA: TGTGCCAGCAGCGAACGTTTGGGGAGGTCGGGGGGCTACACCTTC
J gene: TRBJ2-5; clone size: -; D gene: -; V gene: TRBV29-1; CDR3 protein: CSVDLGGAGETQYF; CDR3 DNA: TGCAGCGTTGACCTAGGAGGAGCCGGGGAGACCCAGTACTTC
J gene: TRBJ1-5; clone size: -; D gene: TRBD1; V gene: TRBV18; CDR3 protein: CASSQTTGLNQPQHF; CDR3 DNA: TGTGCCAGCTCACAAACGACAGGGCTCAATCAGCCCCAGCATTTT
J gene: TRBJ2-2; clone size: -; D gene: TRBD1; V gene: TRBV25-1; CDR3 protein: CASSGPGTGSTGELFF; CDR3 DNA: TGTGCCAGCTCGGGCCCAGGGACAGGGTCCACCGGGGAGCTGTTTTTT
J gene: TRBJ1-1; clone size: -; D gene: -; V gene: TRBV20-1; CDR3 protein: CSASARQLNTEAFF; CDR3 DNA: TGCAGTGCTAGTGCAAGACAGTTAAACACTGAAGCTTTCTTT
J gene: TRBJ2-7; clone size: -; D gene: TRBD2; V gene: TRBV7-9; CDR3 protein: CASSSPSSGTYEQYF; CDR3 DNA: TGTGCCAGCAGCTCCCCTTCCAGCGGGACCTACGAGCAGTACTTC
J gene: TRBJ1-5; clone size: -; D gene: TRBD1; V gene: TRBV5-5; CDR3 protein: CASSLNPTGGNQPQHF; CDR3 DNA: TGTGCCAGCAGCCTAAACCCGACAGGGGGCAATCAGCCCCAGCATTTT
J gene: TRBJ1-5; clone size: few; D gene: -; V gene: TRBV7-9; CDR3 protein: CASAYGGPNQPQHF; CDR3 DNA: TGTGCCAGCGCCTACGGGGGACCAAATCAGCCCCAGCATTTT
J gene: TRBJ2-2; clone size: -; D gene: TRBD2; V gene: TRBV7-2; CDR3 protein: CASSSGGGSYTGELFF; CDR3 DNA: TGTGCCAGCAGCTCAGGCGGGGGGTCCTACACCGGGGAGCTGTTTTTT
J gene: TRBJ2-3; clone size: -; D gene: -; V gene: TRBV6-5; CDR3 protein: CASTLDSDTQYF; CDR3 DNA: TGTGCCAGCACGCTAGATTCAGATACGCAGTATTTT
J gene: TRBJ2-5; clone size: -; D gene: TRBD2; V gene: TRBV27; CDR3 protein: CASSLGSGSGETQYF; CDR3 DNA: TGTGCCAGCAGTTTGGGTAGCGGGAGTGGAGAGACCCAGTACTTC
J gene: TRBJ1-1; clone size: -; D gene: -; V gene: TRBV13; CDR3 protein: CASSLGAGNTEAFF; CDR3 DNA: TGTGCCAGCAGCTTAGGGGCAGGGAACACTGAAGCTTTCTTT
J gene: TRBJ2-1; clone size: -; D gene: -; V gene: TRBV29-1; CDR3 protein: CSVEHKRREPYNEQFF; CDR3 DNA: TGCAGCGTTGAACATAAGAGGCGAGAGCCTTACAATGAGCAGTTCTTC
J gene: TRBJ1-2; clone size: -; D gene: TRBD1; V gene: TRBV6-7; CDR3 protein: CASSYRPSDRVAANGYTF; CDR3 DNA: TGTGCCAGCAGTTACCGTCCTTCAGACAGGGTGGCTGCGAATGGCTACACCTTC
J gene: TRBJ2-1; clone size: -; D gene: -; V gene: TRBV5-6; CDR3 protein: CASSLDRPHEQFF; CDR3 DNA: TGTGCCAGCAGCCTGGACCGTCCCCATGAGCAGTTCTTC
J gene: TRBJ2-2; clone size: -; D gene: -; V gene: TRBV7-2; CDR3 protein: CASSLGVLANTGELFF; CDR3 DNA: TGTGCCAGCAGCTTAGGGGTCCTGGCGAACACCGGGGAGCTGTTTTTT
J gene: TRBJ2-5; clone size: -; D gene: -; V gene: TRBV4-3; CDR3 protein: CASSQLKDPRVTQYF; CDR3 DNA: TGCGCCAGCAGCCAACTTAAGGACCCTCGGGTGACCCAGTACTTC
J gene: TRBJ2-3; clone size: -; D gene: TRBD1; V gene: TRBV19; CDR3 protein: CASSTPGQSFAQYF; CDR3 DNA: TGTGCCAGTAGTACCCCGGGACAGAGTTTTGCGCAGTATTTT
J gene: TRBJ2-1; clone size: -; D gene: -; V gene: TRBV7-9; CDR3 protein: CASSFQNLPEIFGYNEQFF; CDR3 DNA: TGTGCCAGCAGCTTTCAGAATCTTCCTGAAATCTTCGGCTACAATGAGCAGTTCTTC
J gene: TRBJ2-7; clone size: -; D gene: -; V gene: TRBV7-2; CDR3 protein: CASTPSAGNEQYF; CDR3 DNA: TGTGCCAGCACCCCGTCTGCAGGGAACGAGCAGTACTTC
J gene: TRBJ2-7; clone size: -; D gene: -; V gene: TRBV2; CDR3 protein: CASSESGGGYEQYF; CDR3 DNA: TGTGCCAGCAGTGAATCCGGGGGCGGATACGAGCAGTACTTC
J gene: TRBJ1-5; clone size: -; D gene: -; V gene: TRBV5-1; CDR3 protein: CASSRGPGDQPQHF; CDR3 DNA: TGCGCCAGCAGTCGAGGCCCCGGCGATCAGCCCCAGCATTTT
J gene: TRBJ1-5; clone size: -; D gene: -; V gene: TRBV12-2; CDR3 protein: CASRLDSDRGNQPQHF; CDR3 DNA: TGTGCAAGTCGCTTAGACTCGGACAGGGGGAATCAGCCCCAGCATTTT
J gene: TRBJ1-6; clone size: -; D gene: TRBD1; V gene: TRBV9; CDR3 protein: CASSGHRGDYNSPLHF; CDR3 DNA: TGTGCCAGCAGCGGCCACAGGGGCGATTATAATTCACCCCTCCACTTT
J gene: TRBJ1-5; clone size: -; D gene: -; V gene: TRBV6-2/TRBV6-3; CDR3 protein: CASSLITGGGNQPQHF; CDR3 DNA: TGTGCCAGCAGTTTAATCACGGGGGGAGGCAATCAGCCCCAGCATTTT
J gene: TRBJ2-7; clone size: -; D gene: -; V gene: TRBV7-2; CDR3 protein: CASSLDEF; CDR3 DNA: TGTGCCAGCAGCTTAGACGAATTC
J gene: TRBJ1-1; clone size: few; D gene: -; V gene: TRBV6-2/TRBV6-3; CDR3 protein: CASSRTRIRNTEAFF; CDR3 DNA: TGTGCCAGCAGTAGAACCCGGATTAGGAACACTGAAGCTTTCTTT
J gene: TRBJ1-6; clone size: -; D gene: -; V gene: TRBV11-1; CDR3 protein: CASSPGSYNSPLHF; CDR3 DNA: TGTGCCAGCAGCCCGGGATCCTATAATTCACCCCTCCACTTT
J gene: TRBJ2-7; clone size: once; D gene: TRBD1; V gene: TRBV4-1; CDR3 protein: CASSQDEGTEIYEQYF; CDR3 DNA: TGCGCCAGCAGCCAAGATGAAGGGACAGAAATCTACGAGCAGTACTTC
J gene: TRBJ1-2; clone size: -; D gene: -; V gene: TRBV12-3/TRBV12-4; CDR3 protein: CASSPAGVGSYTF; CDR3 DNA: TGTGCCAGCAGTCCGGCGGGGGTCGGGAGCTACACCTTC
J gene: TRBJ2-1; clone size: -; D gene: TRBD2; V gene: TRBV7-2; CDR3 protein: CASSSPGTSDSSYNEQFF; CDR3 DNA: TGTGCCAGCAGCAGTCCCGGGACTAGCGATAGCTCCTACAATGAGCAGTTCTTC
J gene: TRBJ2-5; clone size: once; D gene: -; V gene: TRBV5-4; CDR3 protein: CASSAGLSGETQYF; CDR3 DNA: TGTGCCAGCAGCGCCGGATTGTCAGGCGAGACCCAGTACTTC
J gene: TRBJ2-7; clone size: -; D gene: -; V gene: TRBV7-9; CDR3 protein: CASSPTGGGSYEQYF; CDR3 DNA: TGTGCCAGCAGTCCTACTGGGGGCGGCAGCTACGAGCAGTACTTC
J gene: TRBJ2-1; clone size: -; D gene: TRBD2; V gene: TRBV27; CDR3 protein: CASQTSGSYNEQFF; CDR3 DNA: TGTGCCAGCCAGACTAGCGGGAGTTACAATGAGCAGTTCTTC
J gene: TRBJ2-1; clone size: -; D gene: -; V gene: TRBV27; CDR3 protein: CASSSRDRSYNEQFF; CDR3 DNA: TGTGCCAGCAGTTCCCGGGACCGATCCTACAATGAGCAGTTCTTC
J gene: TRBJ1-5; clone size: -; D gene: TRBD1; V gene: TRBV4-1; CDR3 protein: CASSQERGKGAGQPQHF; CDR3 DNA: TGCGCCAGCAGCCAAGAGCGGGGGAAGGGGGCCGGACAGCCCCAGCATTTT
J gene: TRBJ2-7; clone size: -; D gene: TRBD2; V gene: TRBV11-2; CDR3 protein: CASSLFGRGSYEQYF; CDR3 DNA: TGTGCCAGCAGCTTATTTGGGAGGGGCTCCTACGAGCAGTACTTC
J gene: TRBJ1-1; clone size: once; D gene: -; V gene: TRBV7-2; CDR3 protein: CASSLALGGGTEAFF; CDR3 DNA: TGTGCCAGCAGCTTAGCGCTAGGGGGGGGGACTGAAGCTTTCTTT
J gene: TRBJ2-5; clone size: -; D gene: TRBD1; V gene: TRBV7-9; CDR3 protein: CASSPWTGEETQYF; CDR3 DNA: TGTGCCAGCAGCCCCTGGACAGGGGAAGAGACCCAGTACTTC